This T cell receptor (beta chain) derives from a study of blood T cell repertoires in COVID-19. Study summary: There were acute and convalescent COVID-19 samples, and they came from the United States, Italy and Spain. The cDNA or gDNA used as material had been derived from T cells, B-cell-depleted T cells, or PBMCs.

CDR1 and CDR2 (germline): LNHDA, SQIVND (reference sequence). Trimming stripped 6 bases from V and 4 bases from J, with 10 bases between. The CDR3 length is 13 residues. The table came from immunoSEQ multiplex PCR; TCRdb's copy has only in-frame clones and leaves some out. The sample shows a few hundred thousand clones, around 89% of them seen only once. The V gene is TRBV19, the J gene TRBJ1-3; no firm D call. Specimen: peripheral blood. This clonotype was obtained from a woman aged 40 to 55 with COVID-19, enrolled during active disease. DNA of the CDR3: TGTGCCAGTAGAGCGCCCGGGGGAAACACCATATATTTT. This sequence encodes CASRAPGGNTIYF.